These T cell receptor beta chains were read from a single sample in a study of blood T cell repertoires in COVID-19. Here immunoSEQ multiplex PCR was the method, and the copy in TCRdb shows in-frame clones only, minus some. The repertoire holds approximately 200,000 clones, over 75% seen once, with more than 3% in the top ten. Material: peripheral blood. Receptor source: a man between 60 and 75 years old with acute or convalescent COVID-19. Both conserved end residues are part of each CDR3. A D gene is named only where the DNA matches it firmly. Where a row states a size, it is once, few, many or the class of an expanded clone; other rows omit it.

v_call	clone_size	d_call	j_call	cdr3_aa	cdr3_nt
TRBV24-1	.	TRBD1	TRBJ2-1	CATSDPGQGGKFF	TGTGCCACCAGTGACCCGGGACAGGGAGGGAAATTCTTC
TRBV27	.	.	TRBJ2-7	CASSSLGGPKPYEQYF	TGTGCCAGCAGTTCCTTAGGCGGCCCAAAGCCCTACGAGCAGTACTTC
TRBV11-2	.	TRBD2	TRBJ2-1	CASSPISGRRLGEQFF	TGTGCCAGCAGCCCGATTAGCGGGAGGCGTCTGGGCGAGCAGTTCTTC
TRBV4-1	.	.	TRBJ2-1	CASSPWGQGRDEQFF	TGCGCCAGCAGCCCGTGGGGGCAGGGCAGGGATGAGCAGTTCTTC
TRBV2	.	.	TRBJ1-5	CASSDSRAGGNQPQHF	TGTGCCAGCAGTGACTCCAGGGCAGGGGGCAATCAGCCCCAGCATTTT
TRBV7-2	.	TRBD1	TRBJ2-7	CASSPRSQGAYEQYF	TGTGCCAGCAGCCCCAGGAGCCAGGGGGCTTACGAGCAGTACTTC
TRBV30	.	TRBD2	TRBJ2-1	CAWRDFSGGSSYNEQFF	TGTGCCTGGAGGGATTTTAGCGGGGGGAGCTCCTACAATGAGCAGTTCTTC
TRBV29-1	.	TRBD1	TRBJ2-1	CSVKNRTGNNEQFF	TGCAGCGTGAAAAATCGGACAGGGAACAATGAGCAGTTCTTC
TRBV10-3	.	TRBD2	TRBJ2-2	CAISESAAGGLTGELFF	TGTGCCATCAGTGAGTCGGCAGCGGGAGGGCTTACCGGGGAGCTGTTTTTT
TRBV30	.	TRBD2	TRBJ2-4	CAWSRLAGGTLAKNIQYF	TGTGCCTGGAGTCGACTAGCGGGGGGTACTTTAGCCAAAAACATTCAGTACTTC
TRBV7-9	.	TRBD1	TRBJ2-5	CASSLGVAGQGATETQYF	TGTGCCAGCAGCTTAGGCGTTGCGGGACAGGGCGCAACGGAGACCCAGTACTTC
TRBV3-1/TRBV3-2	.	TRBD2	TRBJ2-5	CASSPESGRYQETQYF	TGTGCCAGCAGCCCAGAGAGCGGGAGATATCAAGAGACCCAGTACTTC
TRBV5-1	.	TRBD2	TRBJ2-7	CASSTTSGSYEQYF	TGCGCCAGCAGTACGACTAGCGGGAGCTACGAGCAGTACTTC
TRBV27	.	.	TRBJ1-3	CASSLGQRYRNTIYF	TGTGCCAGCAGTTTAGGACAGAGATACCGAAACACCATATATTTT
TRBV5-1	.	TRBD1	TRBJ1-2	CASRGDSLYGYTF	TGCGCCAGCAGGGGGGACAGTCTCTATGGCTACACCTTC
TRBV6-5	.	.	TRBJ2-1	CASTLRGLSYNEQFF	TGTGCCAGCACCCTACGGGGACTTTCCTACAATGAGCAGTTCTTC
TRBV18	.	TRBD2	TRBJ2-3	CASSPRVGTSERDTQYF	TGTGCCAGCTCACCACGGGTCGGGACTAGCGAGAGAGATACGCAGTATTTT
TRBV20-1	.	.	TRBJ2-5	CSAEGGETQYF	TGCAGTGCCGAGGGCGGAGAGACCCAGTACTTC
TRBV5-4	.	TRBD1	TRBJ2-6	CASSSGQGVAGANVLTF	TGTGCCAGCAGCTCGGGACAGGGGGTGGCTGGGGCCAACGTCCTGACTTTC
TRBV20-1	.	TRBD1	TRBJ2-7	CSAWTGGEQYF	TGCAGTGCATGGACAGGGGGCGAGCAGTACTTC
TRBV27	once	.	TRBJ2-7	CASSRDSYLFPYEQYF	TGTGCCAGCAGTAGAGACAGCTACCTTTTCCCCTACGAGCAGTACTTC
TRBV7-9	.	.	TRBJ1-1	CASSSGDRLNTEAFF	TGTGCCAGCAGCTCCGGAGACAGGCTGAACACTGAAGCTTTCTTT
TRBV12-3/TRBV12-4	.	.	TRBJ2-7	CASSLRGTYEQYF	TGTGCCAGCAGTTTACGAGGGACCTACGAGCAGTACTTC
TRBV3-1/TRBV3-2	.	TRBD2	TRBJ2-4	CASSQDQRLAGGSAKNIQYF	TGTGCCAGCAGCCAAGATCAGAGGCTAGCGGGAGGTTCGGCCAAAAACATTCAGTACTTC
TRBV7-9	.	TRBD2	TRBJ2-3	CASSSEPWAGSGSSDTQYF	TGTGCCAGCAGCTCGGAACCTTGGGCAGGCAGCGGGAGTTCAGATACGCAGTATTTT
TRBV7-2	.	TRBD2	TRBJ2-3	CASSLQAGGPNTQYF	TGTGCCAGCAGCTTACAAGCGGGAGGGCCGAATACGCAGTATTTT
TRBV6-5	.	TRBD1	TRBJ1-2	CASSLYKGANGYTF	TGTGCCAGCAGTTTATACAAGGGGGCCAATGGCTACACCTTC
TRBV4-1	.	.	TRBJ2-1	CASSRKTDSSYNEQFF	TGCGCCAGCAGCCGGAAGACAGACAGCTCCTACAATGAGCAGTTCTTC
TRBV5-1	.	TRBD2	TRBJ2-3	CASRIAGEGSDTQYF	TGCGCCAGCAGGATAGCGGGAGAAGGGTCGGATACGCAGTATTTT
TRBV28	once	.	TRBJ1-4	CASSPPGGGREKLFF	TGTGCCAGCAGTCCCCCTGGGGGGGGGCGTGAAAAACTGTTTTTT
TRBV25-1	.	.	TRBJ2-1	CASSAPQKNEQFF	TGTGCCAGCAGTGCACCCCAGAAAAATGAGCAGTTCTTC
TRBV6-6	.	TRBD1	TRBJ2-2	CASRRQGNTGELFF	TGTGCCAGCAGACGACAGGGCAACACCGGGGAGCTGTTTTTT
TRBV7-2	.	TRBD1	TRBJ1-1	CASSPQGLGNTEAFF	TGTGCCAGCAGCCCACAGGGGTTGGGGAACACTGAAGCTTTCTTT
TRBV27	.	TRBD1	TRBJ2-4	CASSLTGTGSIQYF	TGTGCCAGCAGTCTTACCGGGACAGGGTCCATTCAGTACTTC
TRBV5-1	.	.	TRBJ1-4	CASSLGTGSEKLFF	TGCGCCAGCAGCTTGGGGACCGGGAGTGAAAAACTGTTTTTT
TRBV6-5	.	TRBD1	TRBJ1-2	CASSPDRVLFGGYTF	TGTGCCAGCAGTCCCGACAGGGTACTGTTCGGTGGCTACACCTTC
TRBV28	.	.	TRBJ1-2	CASSPSGEGNNYGYTF	TGTGCCAGCAGCCCGTCCGGGGAGGGAAATAACTATGGCTACACCTTC
TRBV6-5	.	TRBD1	TRBJ2-7	CASCRDRGDEQYF	TGTGCCAGCTGCCGGGACAGGGGGGACGAGCAGTACTTC
TRBV6-5	.	TRBD1	TRBJ2-2	CASSYRGTGDLGELFF	TGTGCCAGCAGTTACCGGGGGACAGGGGATCTTGGGGAGCTGTTTTTT
TRBV6-6	.	.	TRBJ2-3	CASGYTDTQYF	TGTGCCTCGGGGTACACAGATACGCAGTATTTT
TRBV29-1	.	.	TRBJ2-5	CSVRQFQETQYF	TGCAGCGTTAGACAATTCCAAGAGACCCAGTACTTC
TRBV28	.	TRBD1	TRBJ2-7	CASSGTGPYEQYF	TGTGCCAGCAGCGGGACAGGCCCCTACGAGCAGTACTTC
TRBV5-6	.	TRBD1	TRBJ1-2	CASSPGQTLYGYTF	TGTGCCAGCAGCCCGGGACAGACGCTCTATGGCTACACCTTC
TRBV6-5	.	TRBD1	TRBJ2-1	CASRDRSSYNEQFF	TGTGCCAGCAGGGACAGGAGCTCCTACAATGAGCAGTTCTTC
TRBV3-1/TRBV3-2	.	.	TRBJ1-2	CASSHLDYGYTF	TGTGCCAGCAGCCACCTCGACTATGGCTACACCTTC